This T cell receptor beta chain was recorded in a study of T-cell memory formation after mild COVID-19. The study, taken as a whole, reports: Pre-infection memory harbored some responding clones, suggesting cross-reactive memory joined.

Constant-segment primers were used for 5'RACE, and the resulting TCR alpha and TCR beta cDNA libraries carried sample barcodes and UMIs. TCRdb processed the 5' RACE reads anew with MiXCR; each CDR3 protein has one entry. The table has 250,000 to 300,000 distinct CDR3 sequences, 15% to 20% seen once; the top ten hold around a fifth. A remark on this clonotype: Its specificity is unknown.

Germline lookup yields CDR1 KGHSH and CDR2 LQKENI. The CDR3 extends over 15 amino acids. V was clipped by 0 bases and J by 4 bases, with 12 bases between them. The chain links TRBV18 to TRBJ2-5, with a weak D call TRBD2 (6 bases). What was sequenced was PBMCs or a T cell subset sorted from them (not recorded which). The receptor's source is a man between 18 and 35 years old who had mild COVID-19 (a few samples of this study predate the infection). Cell type and time point are not known. Here the CDR3 reads CASSPPNRERETQYF. Written as DNA, the CDR3 is TGTGCCAGCTCACCACCGAACCGGGAGAGAGAGACCCAGTACTTC.